Sequencing of this TCR beta chain was carried out in a study of blood T cell repertoires in COVID-19. Whole-study context: Samples taken during acute and convalescent COVID-19 were collected in the United States, Italy and Spain. Nucleic acid was either cDNA or gDNA, and it came from T cells, B-cell-depleted T cells, or PBMCs.

The ends lost 10 bases at V and 7 bases at J; junction bases unmatched: 9. CDR3 length: 13 amino acids. CDR1 and CDR2 (germline): MNHEY, SVGAGI. Sequencing was performed with immunoSEQ multiplex PCR; in TCRdb, only in-frame clones are kept and a portion is missing. The table has tens of thousands of clones, more than 75% seen once. The clonotype was recovered from a human donor in a cohort sampled during active COVID-19. V is TRBV6-5 and J is TRBJ1-5; 8 positions agree with TRBD1. Material: peripheral blood. The CDR3 spells CATKRTGPQPQHF. DNA for the CDR3: TGTGCCACCAAGCGGACAGGGCCCCAGCCCCAGCATTTT.